In its sample, the clone carrying this T cell receptor (beta chain) was seen once. The CDR3 spans 14 residues. The trim removed 5 bases at V and 12 bases at J, leaving 11 bases unmatched. Germline V gene lookup returns CDR1 SGHTA and CDR2 FQGNSA. This sample was included in a study of OX40 agonist ivuxolimab in advanced cancers. Assay used: immunoSEQ multiplex PCR; TCRdb lists only in-frame clones, some missing. The table includes about 110,000 clones, roughly 90% detected once. The genes are TRBV7-2 and TRBJ2-2; the match to TRBD2 covers 8 bases. The TCR comes from an adult with an advanced solid tumor such as melanoma, head and neck, liver or kidney cancer. The specimen was CD4+ or CD8+ T cells sorted from blood, collected in a trial of the OX40 agonist ivuxolimab. The CDR3 DNA reads as TGTGCCAGCAGCAGCGGGAGTATGGCGGGGCAGCTGTTTTTT. As protein: CASSSGSMAGQLFF.